Below, 10 T cell receptor beta chains from the same sample are listed, as sequenced in a study of regulatory T cells in long-lasting Graves disease. Regarding time point: persistent/refractory GD, antithyroid drugs over 5 years with positive TRAb. Preparation of the TCR library used RNA extracted from PBMCs. CDR3 regions were amplified by Arm-PCR using iRepertoire HTBI primers to build TCR beta libraries. TCRdb redid the calling of the multiplex PCR reads with MiXCR, one entry per CDR3 protein. Of about 470,000 distinct CDR3 sequences detected, less than 25% appear once; the ten largest clones hold approximately 8%. Sequencing used peripheral blood mononuclear cells (PBMCs), obtained when the disease was refractory, from a patient treated with antithyroid drugs. The receptors were gathered from a female donor with Graves disease.

This clonotype was found a few times. The junction departs from the called germline gene at one end, perhaps through a read error. The rearrangement uses TRBV7-2 and TRBJ2-7, with a weak D call TRBD1 (5 bases). Germline CDR1 SGHTA, CDR2 FQGNSA. The CDR3 covers 14 residues. The CDR3 is CASSSPSLWGEQCF. CDR3 DNA: TGTGCCAGCAGCTCCCCCTCACTCTGGGGCGAGCAGTGCTTC.

This clonotype was observed a handful of times. The chain uses TRBV7-9 and TRBJ1-2, with unresolved D. The V end was cut by 7 bases, the J end by 2 bases, with 11 bases between. Germline assignment: CDR1 SEHNR and CDR2 FQNEAQ (reference sequence). This CDR3 comprises 13 residues. Written as DNA, the CDR3 is TGTGCCAGCACCACGGGAGGGAACTATGGCTACACCTTC. Its protein product is CASTTGGNYGYTF.

This clonotype was detected many times. This chain joins TRBV2 and TRBJ2-5; 8 positions agree with TRBD2. The CDR3 sequence is 13 residues long. Germline CDR1 is SNHLY and CDR2 is FYNNEI. Trimming cost V 7 bases and J 2 bases; bases outside gene matches: 3. The CDR3: CASTSGLQETQYF. DNA for the CDR3: TGTGCCAGCACTAGCGGGCTTCAAGAGACCCAGTACTTC.

At least ten counts were recorded for this clonotype. The chain employs TRBV27 and TRBJ2-7; 16 bases align to TRBD2. Germline trimming cut 6 bases from V and 5 bases from J; bases unmatched to any gene: 7. The CDR3 is 16 residues long. Germline V gives CDR1 MNHEY, CDR2 SMNVEV (reference sequence). CDR3 sequence reads: CASRGLAGGPSNEQYF. The CDR3 DNA reads TGTGCCAGCAGGGGACTAGCGGGAGGGCCGAGTAACGAGCAGTACTTC.

This clonotype has only a few counts. V usage is TRBV6-1 and J usage is TRBJ1-1; 8 positions match TRBD1. The germline V gene encodes CDR1 MNHNS and CDR2 SASEGT. The CDR3 length is 14 residues. V shed 2 bases and J 4 bases; nucleotides not matched to a gene: 3. The CDR3: CASSEQGASTEAFF. CDR3 in DNA: TGTGCCAGCAGTGAACAGGGGGCAAGCACTGAAGCTTTCTTT.

The V call is TRBV10-3, the J call TRBJ2-2; TRBD2 matches 10 bases. The germline CDR1 and CDR2 sequences are ENHRY and SYGVKD. The CDR3 consists of 14 residues. V trimming: 10 bases; J trimming: 7 bases; junction bases outside the gene matches: 9. This CDR3 reads CATLAGVVGGELFF. CDR3 sequence (DNA): TGTGCCACCCTAGCGGGAGTAGTAGGCGGGGAGCTGTTTTTT.

This clonotype was observed many times. The genes are TRBV6-4 and TRBJ2-7; TRBD2 matches 12 bases. With 5 bases clipped from V and 5 bases from J, the junction kept 10 bases outside the gene matches. CDR1 is MRHNA, CDR2 SNTAGT, per germline. The CDR3 has 16 residues. The CDR3 loop is CASSYLATSGRHEQYF. The CDR3 region has the DNA TGTGCCAGCAGTTACCTTGCGACTAGCGGGAGACACGAGCAGTACTTC.

About this clonotype itself: Being one base from a much bigger clone, this may be a read error. The chain links TRBV7-2 to TRBJ2-7, with TRBD2 matching over 9 bases. The germline V gene has CDR1 SGHTA and CDR2 FQGNSA. J gave up 2 bases and V 3 bases, and 11 bases lay outside the gene matches. There are 17 residues in the CDR3. DNA of the CDR3: TGTGCCAGCAGCTTGCGTACTAGCGGGTATAGCCCCTACGAGCAGTACTTC. Residues: CASSLRTSGYSPYEQYF.

This clonotype was seen a few times. V and J are TRBV19 and TRBJ1-5; 7 bases map to TRBD1. Germline V gene data show CDR1 as LNHDA and CDR2 as SQIVND (reference sequence). Trimming removed 3 bases from V and 4 bases from J; junction bases left unmatched: 3. The CDR3 runs 14 residues. The CDR3 reads CASSIYRGNQPQHF. The CDR3 region has the DNA TGTGCCAGTAGTATCTACAGGGGAAATCAGCCCCAGCATTTT.

The chain is built from TRBV20-1 and TRBJ1-1; no reliable D call. Germline V gives CDR1 DFQATT, CDR2 SNEGSKA (reference sequence). V shed 3 bases and J shed 4 bases, with 6 bases lying between them. This CDR3 is 11 amino acids long. CDR3 sequence reads: CSARTVTEAFF. CDR3 bases: TGCAGTGCTAGGACGGTCACTGAAGCTTTCTTT.